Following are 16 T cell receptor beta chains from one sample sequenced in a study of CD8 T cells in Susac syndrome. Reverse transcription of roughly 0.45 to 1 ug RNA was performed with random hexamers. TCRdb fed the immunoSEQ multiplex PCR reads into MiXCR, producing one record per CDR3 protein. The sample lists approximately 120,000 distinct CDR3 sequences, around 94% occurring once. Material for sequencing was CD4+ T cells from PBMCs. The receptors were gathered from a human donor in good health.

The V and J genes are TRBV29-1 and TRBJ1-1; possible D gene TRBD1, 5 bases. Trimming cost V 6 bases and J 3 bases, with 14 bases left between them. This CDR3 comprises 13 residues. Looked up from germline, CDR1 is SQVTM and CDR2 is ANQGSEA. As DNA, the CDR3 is TGCAGCGTCCCCACAAAAGGGGACACTGAAGCTTTCTTT. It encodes CSVPTKGDTEAFF.

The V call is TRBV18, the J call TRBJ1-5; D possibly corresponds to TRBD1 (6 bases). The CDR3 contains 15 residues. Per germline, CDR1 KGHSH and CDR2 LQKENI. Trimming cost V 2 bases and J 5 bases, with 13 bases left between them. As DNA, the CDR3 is TGTGCCAGCTCACCAACGGCAGGGGAGGATCAGCCCCAGCATTTT. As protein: CASSPTAGEDQPQHF.

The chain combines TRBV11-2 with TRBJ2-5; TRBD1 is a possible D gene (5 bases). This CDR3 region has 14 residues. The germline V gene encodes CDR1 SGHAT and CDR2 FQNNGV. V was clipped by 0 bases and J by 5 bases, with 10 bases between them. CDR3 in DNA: TGTGCCAGCAGCTTAGACAGGGCTTCGGAGACCCAGTACTTC. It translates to CASSLDRASETQYF.

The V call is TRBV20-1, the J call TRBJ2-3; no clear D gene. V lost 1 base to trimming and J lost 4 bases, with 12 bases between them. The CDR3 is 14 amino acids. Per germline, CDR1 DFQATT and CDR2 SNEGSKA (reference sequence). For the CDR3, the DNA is TGCAGTGCTAGAGCTCATGGTGGGCCAGATACGCAGTATTTT. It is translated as CSARAHGGPDTQYF.

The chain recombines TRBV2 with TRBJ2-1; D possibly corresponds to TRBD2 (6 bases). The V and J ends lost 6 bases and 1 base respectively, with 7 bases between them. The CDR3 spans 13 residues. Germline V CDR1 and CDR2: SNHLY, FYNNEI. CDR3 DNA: TGTGCCAGCAGGGGGGGATCCTACAATGAGCAGTTCTTC. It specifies CASRGGSYNEQFF.

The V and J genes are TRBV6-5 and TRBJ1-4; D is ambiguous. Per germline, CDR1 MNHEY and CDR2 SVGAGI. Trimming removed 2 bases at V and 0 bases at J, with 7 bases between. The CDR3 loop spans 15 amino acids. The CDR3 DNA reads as TGTGCCAGCAGTTACGGGGTGGCAACTAATGAAAAACTGTTTTTT. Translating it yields CASSYGVATNEKLFF.

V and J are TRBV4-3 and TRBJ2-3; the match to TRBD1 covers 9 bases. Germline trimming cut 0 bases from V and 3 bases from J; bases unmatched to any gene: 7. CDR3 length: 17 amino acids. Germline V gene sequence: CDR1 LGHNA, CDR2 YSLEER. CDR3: CASSQDHGTGTTDTQYF. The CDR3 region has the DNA TGCGCCAGCAGCCAAGATCACGGGACAGGGACGACAGATACGCAGTATTTT.

The CDR3 is CASSKGGQGTTGELFF. The CDR3 coding sequence is TGTGCCAGCAGCAAAGGGGGCCAGGGTACGACCGGGGAGCTGTTTTTT. This chain connects TRBV21-1 to TRBJ2-2; the table's D call, TRBD1, has no DNA check behind it. TRBV21-1 is a known pseudogene. This CDR3 has 16 residues.

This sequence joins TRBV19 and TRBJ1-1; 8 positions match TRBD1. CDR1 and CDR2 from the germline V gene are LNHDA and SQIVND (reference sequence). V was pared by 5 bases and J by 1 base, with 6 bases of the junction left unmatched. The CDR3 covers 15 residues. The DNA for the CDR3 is TGTGCCAGTAGTCTCCGGGACAGGTCGAACACTGAAGCTTTCTTT. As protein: CASSLRDRSNTEAFF.

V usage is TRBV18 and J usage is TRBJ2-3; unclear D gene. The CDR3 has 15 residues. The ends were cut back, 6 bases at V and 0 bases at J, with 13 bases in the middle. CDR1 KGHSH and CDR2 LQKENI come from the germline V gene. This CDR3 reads CASSSDVLSTDTQYF. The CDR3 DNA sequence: TGTGCCAGCTCTTCGGACGTATTAAGCACAGATACGCAGTATTTT.

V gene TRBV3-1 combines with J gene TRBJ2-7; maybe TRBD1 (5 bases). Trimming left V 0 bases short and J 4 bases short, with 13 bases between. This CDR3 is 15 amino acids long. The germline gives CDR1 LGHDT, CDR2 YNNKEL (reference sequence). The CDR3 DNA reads TGTGCCAGCAGCCAAGAGGCCAGGGTGGTATACGAGCAGTACTTC. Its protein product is CASSQEARVVYEQYF.

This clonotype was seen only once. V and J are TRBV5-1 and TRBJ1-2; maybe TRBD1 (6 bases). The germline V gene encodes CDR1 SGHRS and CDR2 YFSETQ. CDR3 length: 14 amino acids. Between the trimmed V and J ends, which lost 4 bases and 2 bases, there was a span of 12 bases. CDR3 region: CASSPQGQNYGYTF. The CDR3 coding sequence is TGCGCCAGCAGCCCCCAGGGGCAAAACTATGGCTACACCTTC. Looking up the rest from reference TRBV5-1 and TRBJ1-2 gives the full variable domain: KAGVTQTPRYLIKTRGQQVTLSCSPISGHRSVSWYQQTPGQGLQFLFEYFSETQRNKGNFPGRFSGRQFSNSRSEMNVSTLELGDSALYLCASSPQGQNYGYTFGSGTRLTVV.

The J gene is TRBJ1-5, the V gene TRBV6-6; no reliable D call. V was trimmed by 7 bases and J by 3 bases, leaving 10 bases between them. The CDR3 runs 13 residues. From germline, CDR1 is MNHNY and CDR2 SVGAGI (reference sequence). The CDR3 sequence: CASIGRYNQPQHF. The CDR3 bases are TGTGCCAGCATTGGCAGGTACAATCAGCCCCAGCATTTT.

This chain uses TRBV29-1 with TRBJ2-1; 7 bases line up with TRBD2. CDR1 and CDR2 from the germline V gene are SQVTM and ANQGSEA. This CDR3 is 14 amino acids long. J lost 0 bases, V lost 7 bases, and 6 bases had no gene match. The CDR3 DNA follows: TGCAGCGCCCAAAGCGGGACCTCCTACAATGAGCAGTTCTTC. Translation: CSAQSGTSYNEQFF.

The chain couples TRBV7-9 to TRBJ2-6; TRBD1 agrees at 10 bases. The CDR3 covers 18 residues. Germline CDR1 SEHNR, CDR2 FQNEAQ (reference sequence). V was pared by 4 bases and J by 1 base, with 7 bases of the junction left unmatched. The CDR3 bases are TGTGCCAGCAGCTCCCTCAGGACAGGGGGTTCTGGGGCCAACGTCCTGACTTTC. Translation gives CASSSLRTGGSGANVLTF.

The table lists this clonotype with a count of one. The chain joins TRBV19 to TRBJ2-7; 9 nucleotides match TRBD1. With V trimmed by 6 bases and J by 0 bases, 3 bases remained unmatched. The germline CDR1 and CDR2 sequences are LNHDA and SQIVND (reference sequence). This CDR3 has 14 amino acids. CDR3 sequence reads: CASRVTGGSYEQYF. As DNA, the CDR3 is TGTGCCAGTAGAGTGACAGGGGGCTCCTACGAGCAGTACTTC.